This paragraph covers one TCR beta chain sequence. In the authors' methods: Using reference gene primer amplification, nucleated cell counts were estimated. This table comes from immunoSEQ multiplex PCR, and its TCRdb copy is limited to in-frame clones, with some not included. V and J calls and clone size follow that table, whereas D and trimming were derived from the DNA. The repertoire holds 150,000 or so clones, with over 80% as singletons. The sample belongs to a study of blood T cell repertoires in COVID-19. Background on the study: The United States, Italy and Spain provided the acute and convalescent COVID-19 samples. T cells, B-cell-depleted T cells, or PBMCs provided the cDNA or gDNA that served as material.

During active infection, Seattle patients enrolled and were then monitored through disease. CDR1 is SGHAT, CDR2 FQNNGV, per germline. The CDR3 totals 17 residues. Trimming took off 6 bases at V and 0 bases at J, with 15 bases between the two ends. The sample taken for sequencing was peripheral blood. This receptor was taken from a man younger than 40 with COVID-19, enrolled during active disease. The chain carries TRBV11-2 and TRBJ1-6; TRBD1 might be the D (5 bases). In DNA form, the CDR3 reads TGTGCCAGCAGACTACGACAGATCAGCTCCTATAATTCACCCCTCCACTTT. It encodes CASRLRQISSYNSPLHF.